Detailed here is one T cell receptor beta chain. What it recognizes is unknown. Some clones are missing from TCRdb's copy, which holds only in-frame ones; the method was immunoSEQ multiplex PCR. The table records 40,000 to 60,000 clones, approximately 93% of them present only once. Germline-derived CDR1 and CDR2 are GTSNPN and SVGIG (reference sequence). Trimming cost V 3 bases and J 7 bases, with 16 bases left between them. This CDR3 spans 15 amino acids. This sample was included in a study of cytomegalovirus exposure and HLA in healthy donors. Study-level results: Investigators reported 150 to 200 TCR beta chains as tied to cytomegalovirus.

The sample comprised PBMCs. This rearrangement joins TRBV30 to TRBJ1-6; D is unclear. This TCR was sampled from a woman between 18 and 29 years old in good health and CMV-seropositive. CDR3 region: CAWSGIGRENSPLHF. The CDR3 coding sequence is TGTGCCTGGAGCGGCATCGGACGGGAGAATTCACCCCTCCACTTT.